This T cell receptor (beta chain) was sequenced in a study of blood T cells in healthy people across ages. About the study: Capture by template switching was about one barcoded beta molecule per two T cells.

Isolation recovered at least 6.5 million PBMCs from every sample. This CDR3 region has 16 residues. CDR1 DFQATT and CDR2 SNEGSKA come from the germline V gene (reference sequence). With a J-beta primer mix and a sample-barcoded 5' primer, a second PCR ran roughly 6 to 12 cycles. Sequencing yielded, for each sample, at least 2.5 million paired-end reads carrying CDR3. TCRdb processed the 5' RACE reads anew with MiXCR; each CDR3 protein has one entry. Seen here are approximately 770,000 distinct CDR3 sequences, more than 45% observed once, and the top ten hold roughly 20%. Study-level points and caveats: Those diversity estimates obtained from one million T cells were thought to be underestimates.

As to this clonotype: The antigen is unknown. An end of the junction differs from the germline gene, which may be a read error.

Specimen: blood. The chain uses TRBV20-1 and TRBJ2-6, with D maybe TRBD1 (6 bases). The sequence was obtained from a man under 40 in good health. CDR3 sequence: CSARDSWGPGADVLTF. CDR3 nucleotides: TGCAGTGCTAGAGATAGTTGGGGGCCCGGGGCCGACGTCCTGACTTTC.